These 14 T cell receptor beta chains were all obtained from the same sample, sequenced in a study of cytomegalovirus exposure and HLA in healthy donors. 13 Jbeta primers and 60 Vbeta primers were used for the PCR. Here immunoSEQ multiplex PCR was the method, and the copy in TCRdb shows in-frame clones only, minus some. The profile shows under 110,000 clones, roughly four fifths of them singletons. Input material: PBMCs. These TCRs come from a woman in her forties or fifties in good health and CMV-seropositive.

The CDR3 region is CASSVAGGISNEQFF. The CDR3 DNA sequence: TGTGCCAGCAGCGTTGCAGGGGGCATAAGCAATGAGCAGTTCTTC. This rearrangement joins TRBV7-2 to TRBJ2-1; 8 nucleotides match TRBD1. Trimming took 5 bases from V and 6 from J; bases not matched to a gene: 9. CDR1 is SGHTA, CDR2 FQGNSA, per germline. The CDR3 loop spans 15 amino acids. The full variable domain, its missing parts supplied by reference TRBV7-2 and TRBJ2-1, is GAGVSQSPSNKVTEKGKDVELRCDPISGHTALYWYRQSLGQGLEFLIYFQGNSAPDKSGLPSDRFSAERTGGSVSTLTIQRTQQEDSAVYLCASSVAGGISNEQFFGPGTRLTVL.

The chain is built from TRBV19 and TRBJ1-1; the D gene is possibly TRBD1 (5 bases). CDR1 and CDR2 from the germline V gene are LNHDA and SQIVND (reference sequence). The CDR3 covers 13 residues. Trimming took off 8 bases at V and 2 bases at J, with 12 bases between the two ends. CDR3 nucleotides: TGTGCCAGTGAGGCAGGGCCTAACACTGAAGCTTTCTTT. It specifies CASEAGPNTEAFF. Looking up the rest from reference TRBV19 and TRBJ1-1 gives the full variable domain: DGGITQSPKYLFRKEGQNVTLSCEQNLNHDAMYWYRQDPGQGLRLIYYSQIVNDFQKGDIAEGYSVSREKKESFPLTVTSAQKNPTAFYLCASEAGPNTEAFFGQGTRLTVV.

The rearrangement uses TRBV5-1 and TRBJ1-1; D is possibly TRBD1 (6 bases). Trimming stripped 3 bases from V and 4 bases from J, with 19 bases between. There are 16 residues in the CDR3. Germline V gene sequence: CDR1 SGHRS, CDR2 YFSETQ. CDR3 DNA: TGCGCCAGCAGCTCGAATTATAGGGGGATCAGCACTGAAGCTTTCTTT. Its translation is CASSSNYRGISTEAFF.

This chain links TRBV30 with TRBJ1-5, with D maybe TRBD1 (5 bases). This CDR3 region has 15 residues. Germline assignment: CDR1 GTSNPN and CDR2 SVGIG (reference sequence). The V end lost 1 base, the J end lost 2 bases, and 12 bases lay between the germline ends. The CDR3 is CAWSGRQGGNQPQHF. CDR3 DNA: TGTGCCTGGAGTGGTAGGCAGGGTGGCAATCAGCCCCAGCATTTT.

The chain is built from TRBV4-2 and TRBJ2-1; 9 bases match TRBD2. The CDR3 is made up of 16 amino acids. From germline, CDR1 is LGHNA and CDR2 YNFKEQ. Germline trimming cut 2 bases from V and 3 bases from J; bases unmatched to any gene: 5. CDR3 nucleotide sequence: TGTGCCAGCAGCCAACATAGACTAGCGGTCTACAATGAGCAGTTCTTC. As protein: CASSQHRLAVYNEQFF.

This clone was observed a few times. The CDR3 sequence is CASSPGQGQPQHF. CDR3 in DNA: TGTGCCAGCTCACCCGGCCAGGGTCAGCCCCAGCATTTT. The chain couples TRBV18 to TRBJ1-5, with a weak D call TRBD1 (5 bases). Trimming took off 3 bases at V and 6 bases at J, with 9 bases between the two ends. Germline V CDR1 and CDR2: KGHSH, LQKENI. This CDR3 comprises 13 residues.

The V and J genes are TRBV19 and TRBJ1-4; 9 positions agree with TRBD1. This CDR3 spans 15 amino acids. The V gene's germline CDR1 is LNHDA and CDR2 SQIVND (reference sequence). J lost 8 bases, V lost 4 bases, and 8 bases had no gene match. The CDR3 DNA reads TGTGCCAGTAGTAATTCCGGGACAGGGAGAGAAAAACTGTTTTTT. Its protein product is CASSNSGTGREKLFF.

This clone was seen a few times. This chain connects TRBV5-6 to TRBJ1-5, with D possibly TRBD1 on 5 matching bases. V was shortened by 1 base and J by 1 base, with 12 bases between the two germline ends. The V gene's germline CDR1 is SGHDT and CDR2 YYEEEE. The CDR3 is made up of 16 amino acids. This chain's CDR3 is CASSLTGYGSNQPQHF. CDR3 nucleotide sequence: TGTGCCAGCAGCTTGACAGGTTACGGGAGCAATCAGCCCCAGCATTTT.

Turning to this clone: The same CDR3 is also encoded by other DNA sequences in this sample. This chain links TRBV5-4 with TRBJ2-5; 7 bases are a match to TRBD1. Looked up from germline, CDR1 is SGHNT and CDR2 is YYREEE (reference sequence). This CDR3 is 16 amino acids long. Trimming removed 3 bases from V and 8 bases from J; junction bases left unmatched: 16. The CDR3 protein is CASSSQQGIRRSTQYF. CDR3 bases: TGTGCCAGCAGCTCGCAACAGGGGATTAGGAGGTCAACCCAGTACTTC.

The V gene is TRBV6-4, the J gene TRBJ2-1; 15 nucleotides align to TRBD2. The CDR3 extends over 16 amino acids. J lost 4 bases, V lost 6 bases, and 4 bases had no gene match. Per germline, CDR1 MRHNA and CDR2 SNTAGT. The CDR3 loop is CASSAGLAGGYNEQFF. The CDR3 bases are TGTGCCAGCAGCGCCGGACTAGCGGGGGGGTACAATGAGCAGTTCTTC.

To note about this clone: This CDR3 is also generated by other DNA sequences in the sample. The chain has TRBV7-9 and TRBJ1-1; TRBD1 matches at 9 bases. The germline CDR1 and CDR2 sequences are SEHNR and FQNEAQ (reference sequence). The junction had 4 bases not matched to a gene; V was cut back by 5 bases and J by 3 bases. The CDR3 loop spans 14 amino acids. The CDR3: CASSPRQGDTEAFF. In DNA form, the CDR3 reads TGTGCCAGCAGCCCGAGACAGGGGGACACTGAAGCTTTCTTT. The full variable domain, completed using reference TRBV7-9 and TRBJ1-1, is DTGVSQNPRHKITKRGQNVTFRCDPISEHNRLYWYRQTLGQGPEFLTYFQNEAQLEKSRLLSDRFSAERPKGSFSTLEIQRTEQGDSAMYLCASSPRQGDTEAFFGQGTRLTVV.

The chain recombines TRBV5-1 with TRBJ2-3; 8 bases line up with TRBD2. Germline CDR1 reads SGHRS; CDR2 reads YFSETQ. The CDR3 sequence is 16 residues long. With 3 bases clipped from V and 3 bases from J, the junction kept 9 bases outside the gene matches. The CDR3 DNA reads as TGCGCCAGCAGCTCGGAGAGGAGCGGGGGAACAGATACGCAGTATTTT. This encodes CASSSERSGGTDTQYF.

The chain couples TRBV11-3 to TRBJ1-2, with D possibly being TRBD1 (5 bases). CDR1 and CDR2 (germline): SGHNT, YENEEA. CDR3 size: 16 residues. Trimming took 8 bases from V and 0 from J, leaving 19 bases between them. Here the CDR3 reads CASGGERDSTNYGYTF. The CDR3 DNA follows: TGTGCCAGCGGGGGGGAACGGGACTCTACTAACTATGGCTACACCTTC.

The CDR3 nucleotides read TGTGCCTGGAGTCCCGTCAGGAGAGCGGGCGGCTACACCTTC. This encodes CAWSPVRRAGGYTF. The gene calls are TRBV30 and TRBJ1-2; D unclear. Per germline, CDR1 GTSNPN and CDR2 SVGIG (reference sequence). V shed 2 bases and J shed 8 bases, with 18 bases lying between them. CDR3 size: 14 residues. Variable domain in full (rest from reference TRBV30 and TRBJ1-2): SQTIHQWPATLVQPVGSPLSLECTVEGTSNPNLYWYRQAAGRGLQLLFYSVGIGQISSEVPQNLSASRPQDRQFILSSKKLLLSDSGFYLCAWSPVRRAGGYTFGSGTRLTVV.